This T cell receptor (beta chain) was identified in a study of radiotherapy plus CTLA-4 blockade in lung cancer. Germline-derived CDR1 and CDR2 are LGHNA and YSLEER. Trimming removed 4 bases at V and 3 bases at J, with 12 bases between. This CDR3 comprises 14 residues. Clones were sequenced by immunoSEQ multiplex PCR, and TCRdb holds only the in-frame ones, with some missing. The sample has about 30,000 clones, around 79% seen once. The input for sequencing was peripheral blood, taken from a patient treated with radiotherapy plus ipilimumab. This receptor was taken from a human donor with non-small cell lung cancer who had stable disease on radiotherapy plus ipilimumab. This sequence joins TRBV4-3 and TRBJ1-2; the D gene is possibly TRBD1 (6 bases). As DNA, the CDR3 is TGCGCCAGCAGCCGGACAGAAACAGACTATGGCTACACCTTC. It encodes CASSRTETDYGYTF.